This T cell receptor beta chain was captured in a study of T cells in localized non-small cell lung cancer. Study-level findings and limits: Heterogeneity within the tumor remains possible, as just one region underwent sequencing. Uninvolved adjacent lung showed peak T cell clonality, exceeding tumor. Adjacent lung had a median approximately 50 of the 100 largest tumor clones. Overall survival was longer when the density of T cells in the blood was higher.

J was trimmed by 4 bases and V by 3 bases; bases with no gene match: 2. The CDR3 runs to 16 residues. The germline V gene has CDR1 SGHAT and CDR2 FQNNGV. Clones were sequenced by immunoSEQ multiplex PCR, and TCRdb holds only the in-frame ones, with some missing. In the table there are 45,000 to 55,000 clones, 77% of which are singletons. With respect to this clone: Its cognate antigen is unknown.

Sequenced material: peripheral blood, taken before any cancer treatment. This chain connects TRBV11-2 to TRBJ2-6, with 11 bases that match TRBD1. The source is a man aged 40-75 years with stage I squamous cell lung carcinoma. CDR3 bases: TGTGCCAGCAGCTTCGGACAGGGGGCCGGGGCCAACGTCCTGACTTTC. Residues: CASSFGQGAGANVLTF.